This T cell receptor (beta chain) was identified in a study of control samples from healthy donors and cancer patients. TCRdb's copy holds only in-frame clones and misses some; the assay was immunoSEQ multiplex PCR. In the table there are more than 120,000 clones, more than 85% of which are singletons. This receptor was obtained from a man aged 30 to 39 in good health. What was sequenced was blood.

CDR3 in amino acids: CASSKVLAGGNNLNTGELFF. In DNA, the CDR3 is TGTGCCAGCAGCAAAGTATTAGCGGGGGGCAATAACCTGAACACCGGGGAGCTGTTTTTT. The J gene is TRBJ2-2, the V gene TRBV21-1; the table's D call TRBD2 went unverified against the DNA. TRBV21-1 is given as a pseudogene. This CDR3 contains 20 residues.